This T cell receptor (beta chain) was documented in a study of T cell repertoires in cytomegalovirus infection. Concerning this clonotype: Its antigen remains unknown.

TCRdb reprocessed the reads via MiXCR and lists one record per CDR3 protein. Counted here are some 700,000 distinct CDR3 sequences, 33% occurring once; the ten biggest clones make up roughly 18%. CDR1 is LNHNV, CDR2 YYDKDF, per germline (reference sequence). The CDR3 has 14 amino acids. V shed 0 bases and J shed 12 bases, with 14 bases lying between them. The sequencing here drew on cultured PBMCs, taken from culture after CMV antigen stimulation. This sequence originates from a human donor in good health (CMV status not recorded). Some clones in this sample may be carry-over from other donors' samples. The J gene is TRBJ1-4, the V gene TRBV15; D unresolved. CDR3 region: CATSRDRRNSQLFF. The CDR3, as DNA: TGTGCCACCAGCAGAGACAGGAGGAACTCCCAACTGTTTTTT.